This T cell receptor beta chain was recovered during a study of blood T cell repertoires in COVID-19. This CDR3 is built from 14 residues. In germline, CDR1 is SGHDN, CDR2 FVKESK. V trimming: 2 bases; J trimming: 9 bases; junction bases outside the gene matches: 7. TCRdb keeps only in-frame clones here, not all; method: immunoSEQ multiplex PCR. The sample has some 300,000 clones, approximately 90% seen once. The chain recombines TRBV14 with TRBJ2-7; TRBD2 matches 10 bases. The sequence was collected from a woman between 45 and 60 years old with COVID-19, enrolled during active disease. Input material: peripheral blood. The CDR3 region has the DNA TGTGCCAGCAGCCAAATGACTAGCGGGCCAGGGCAGTACTTC. Protein product: CASSQMTSGPGQYF.